Sequencing of this T cell receptor (beta chain) was carried out in a study of CD8 T cells in Susac syndrome. Broader study findings: The study acknowledged a relatively small number of individuals in its TCR sequencing and HLA analysis.

To note about this clonotype: Its antigen is unidentified.

The RNA, roughly 0.5 to 1 ug, was put through reverse transcription using random hexamers. Amplification of TCR beta CDR3 across 54 Vbeta and 13 Jbeta was performed with immunoSEQ multiplex PCR. TCRdb passed the immunoSEQ multiplex PCR reads through MiXCR, listing each CDR3 protein once. Counted here are 140,000 to 150,000 distinct CDR3 sequences, roughly 95% occurring once; the ten biggest clones make up over 0.075%. In Susac syndrome patients, recently defined diagnostic criteria for definite or probable disease were met. Trimming stripped 5 bases from V and 9 bases from J, with 26 bases between. Germline V gene data show CDR1 as DFQATT and CDR2 as SNEGSKA (reference sequence). The CDR3 covers 15 residues.

Sequences were obtained from CD4+ T cells from PBMCs. The V gene is TRBV20-1, the J gene TRBJ2-7; a weak D match, TRBD1 (5 bases). The source of this sequence is a human donor with Susac syndrome. The CDR3 nucleotides read TGCAGTGCTCTCGGTGGCCCAGGGATCTACGAAGGGCAGTACTTC. Translating it yields CSALGGPGIYEGQYF.